The entry that follows covers one T cell receptor beta chain sequence. The target antigen is unknown. Amplification used 60 Vbeta primers and 13 Jbeta primers. This table comes from immunoSEQ multiplex PCR, and its TCRdb copy is limited to in-frame clones, with some not included. Among around 160,000 clones listed, 80% to 85% were seen once. The CDR3 totals 14 residues. J gave up 5 bases and V 2 bases, and 6 bases lay outside the gene matches. Germline CDR1 SGHRS, CDR2 YFSETQ. This sample stems from a study of cytomegalovirus exposure and HLA in healthy donors. Study-wide results and limits: Analysis was performed later, and it showed HLA-associated TCR beta chains to be more clonally expanded than equally common others. An Asian-associated ancestry cluster reportedly showed fewer N-insertions than the roughly 600-donor mean in a later analysis.

The donors, nominally healthy at sampling, likely had unrecorded immune exposures. The V gene is TRBV5-1, the J gene TRBJ1-1; the match to TRBD1 covers 7 bases. The source is a woman younger than 30 in good health and CMV-seronegative. Sequences were obtained from PBMCs. The chain's CDR3 is CASSLTTGVTEAFF. The CDR3 DNA reads TGCGCCAGCAGCTTAACTACAGGGGTTACTGAAGCTTTCTTT.